Listed below are T cell receptor beta chains from one sample, sequenced in a study of cytomegalovirus exposure and HLA in healthy donors. Method: immunoSEQ multiplex PCR; TCRdb's copy keeps in-frame clones and lacks some. The table includes more than 100,000 clones, about 9.2% detected once. Sequenced sample: PBMCs. These receptors were taken from a woman in her 40s in good health and CMV-seropositive. The conserved cysteine and the conserved F or W are not part of the CDR3 here. The D gene is left open where the match is weak.

cdr3_aa: ASSTDRGEKLF
j_call: TRBJ1-4
d_call: TRBD1
v_call: TRBV5-1

cdr3_aa: ASSYSTNGEQF
j_call: TRBJ2-1
d_call: -
v_call: TRBV6-5

cdr3_aa: ASSSDREDEAF
j_call: TRBJ1-1
d_call: TRBD1
v_call: TRBV11-2

cdr3_aa: ASGTGTAYTEAF
j_call: TRBJ1-1
d_call: TRBD1
v_call: TRBV5-1

cdr3_aa: ASERRQDEQY
j_call: TRBJ2-7
d_call: -
v_call: TRBV7-4

cdr3_aa: ATSRAGQGVKGYT
j_call: TRBJ1-2
d_call: TRBD1
v_call: TRBV15

cdr3_aa: ASSPGQQNTEAF
j_call: TRBJ1-1
d_call: TRBD1
v_call: TRBV19

cdr3_aa: ASILSGGVSYNEQF
j_call: TRBJ2-1
d_call: TRBD2
v_call: TRBV2

cdr3_aa: ASSRPGGQETQY
j_call: TRBJ2-5
d_call: TRBD1
v_call: TRBV5-6

cdr3_aa: ATSAGTDTQY
j_call: TRBJ2-3
d_call: -
v_call: TRBV10-3

cdr3_aa: ASSPPLAGALNEQF
j_call: TRBJ2-1
d_call: TRBD2
v_call: TRBV7-6

cdr3_aa: ASSPLRTGELF
j_call: TRBJ2-2
d_call: -
v_call: TRBV6-1

cdr3_aa: ASTTTGGQETQY
j_call: TRBJ2-5
d_call: TRBD2
v_call: TRBV5-1

cdr3_aa: ASSSDPGRQF
j_call: TRBJ2-1
d_call: -
v_call: TRBV6-5

cdr3_aa: ASSETSGGTQY
j_call: TRBJ2-3
d_call: TRBD2
v_call: TRBV10-1

cdr3_aa: ARPDRLTDTQY
j_call: TRBJ2-3
d_call: TRBD1
v_call: TRBV2

cdr3_aa: ASSVRGGAVETQY
j_call: TRBJ2-5
d_call: TRBD2
v_call: TRBV9

cdr3_aa: ASTLGGLLNEQF
j_call: TRBJ2-1
d_call: -
v_call: TRBV19

cdr3_aa: ASSESGTGGTDTQY
j_call: TRBJ2-3
d_call: TRBD1
v_call: TRBV10-1

cdr3_aa: ASSQGASGYDTQY
j_call: TRBJ2-3
d_call: TRBD2
v_call: TRBV14

cdr3_aa: ASARTGKANTEAF
j_call: TRBJ1-1
d_call: -
v_call: TRBV5-1

cdr3_aa: ASKGTGSTEAF
j_call: TRBJ1-1
d_call: -
v_call: TRBV6-1

cdr3_aa: ASSDVPGGTGGGGRMNTEAF
j_call: TRBJ1-1
d_call: TRBD1
v_call: TRBV10-1

cdr3_aa: ASSEGIGNNSPLH
j_call: TRBJ1-6
d_call: -
v_call: TRBV10-2

cdr3_aa: ASSLVQGMNTEAF
j_call: TRBJ1-1
d_call: -
v_call: TRBV5-1

cdr3_aa: ASSLLGPEGGYT
j_call: TRBJ1-2
d_call: -
v_call: TRBV27

cdr3_aa: ASGGTGQGSYNEQF
j_call: TRBJ2-1
d_call: TRBD1
v_call: TRBV12-5

cdr3_aa: ASSRDRGGPGELF
j_call: TRBJ2-2
d_call: TRBD1
v_call: TRBV5-6

cdr3_aa: ASSLEGNYGYT
j_call: TRBJ1-2
d_call: -
v_call: TRBV5-1

cdr3_aa: ASSSGHGDTGELF
j_call: TRBJ2-2
d_call: -
v_call: TRBV5-1

cdr3_aa: ASKETGNSPLH
j_call: TRBJ1-6
d_call: TRBD1
v_call: TRBV19

cdr3_aa: ASSWTGDQPQH
j_call: TRBJ1-5
d_call: TRBD1
v_call: TRBV7-2

cdr3_aa: ASSQGMGDWSTEAF
j_call: TRBJ1-1
d_call: -
v_call: TRBV4-1

cdr3_aa: ASSQAGTLNTEAF
j_call: TRBJ1-1
d_call: -
v_call: TRBV4-1

cdr3_aa: ASSLPGILYEQY
j_call: -
d_call: -
v_call: TRBV4-1

cdr3_aa: ASRLLVPLSKDEQF
j_call: TRBJ2-1
d_call: -
v_call: TRBV5-1

cdr3_aa: AAGMYLQPQH
j_call: TRBJ1-5
d_call: -
v_call: TRBV19

cdr3_aa: ASSLQRGSTDTQY
j_call: TRBJ2-3
d_call: TRBD2
v_call: TRBV5-4

cdr3_aa: ASSQVRGTEAF
j_call: TRBJ1-1
d_call: -
v_call: TRBV19

cdr3_aa: ASSFGRVDTGELF
j_call: TRBJ2-2
d_call: -
v_call: TRBV7-2

cdr3_aa: ASSQVGQGAGKTEAF
j_call: TRBJ1-1
d_call: TRBD1
v_call: TRBV4-1

cdr3_aa: ASSSVPTYEQY
j_call: TRBJ2-7
d_call: -
v_call: TRBV19

cdr3_aa: ASTWDSSYNEQF
j_call: TRBJ2-1
d_call: TRBD1
v_call: TRBV6-5

cdr3_aa: ASSLDRAPRYGYT
j_call: TRBJ1-2
d_call: TRBD1
v_call: TRBV27

cdr3_aa: ASSVDGLHTQY
j_call: TRBJ2-3
d_call: -
v_call: TRBV9

cdr3_aa: SVLPQGAVGEKLF
j_call: TRBJ1-4
d_call: TRBD1
v_call: TRBV29-1